This TCR beta chain was captured in a study of identical twins. Study-level results: The conclusions drew on cross-sectional statistical analysis instead of tracking the same donors. Insertions were reduced in abundant cord blood beta clonotypes but not in memory repertoires.

Comments on this clonotype: Its target is not known.

V was cut by 8 bases and J by 7 bases, with 15 bases left in between. Germline values: CDR1 SNHLY, CDR2 FYNNEI. The CDR3 length is 12 residues. Each CDR3 protein is one row after TCRdb ran MiXCR on the 5' RACE reads. The table lists 350,000 to 600,000 distinct CDR3 sequences, about 14% of them singletons. This same sample was also part of a study on yellow fever vaccine responses in identical twins.

Sequencing was performed on CD4+ T cells sorted from blood. The sequence came from a woman in her late teens or twenties in good health. The chain combines TRBV2 with TRBJ2-7, with D unclear. The CDR3 nucleotides are TGTGCCAGCGTGGCTAGGGATGGAGAGCAGTACTTC. As protein: CASVARDGEQYF.